Listed below are T cell receptor beta chains from one sample, sequenced in a study of T cells in Graves' hyperthyroidism and ophthalmopathy. A single record per CDR3 protein comes from TCRdb applying MiXCR to the multiplex PCR reads. The table records about 600,000 distinct CDR3 sequences, roughly 15% of them present only once. Specimen: blood. The receptor source for this set is a woman between 35 and 50 years old with Graves' ophthalmopathy. The conserved cysteine and the conserved F or W are not part of the CDR3 here. Each record gives: V gene, J gene, clone size, CDR3 protein. Clone size appears in some rows only: once, few, many, or a class for an expanded clone.

V: TRBV12-3/TRBV12-4; J: TRBJ2-7; size: many; CDR3: ASSSTSGSSYEQY
V: TRBV19; J: TRBJ1-1; size: few; CDR3: ASSIPVGNTEAF
V: TRBV29-1; J: TRBJ2-7; size: many; CDR3: SVVTGRHEQY
V: TRBV4-1; J: TRBJ1-1; size: few; CDR3: ASSQQLGQGLTAAGPRSSAF
V: TRBV16; J: TRBJ2-7; size: .; CDR3: ASSQSVGQAIHEQY
V: TRBV11-2; J: TRBJ2-1; size: many; CDR3: ASSLEALVEQF
V: TRBV4-1; J: TRBJ2-5; size: few; CDR3: ASSQFRRDRVQETQY
V: TRBV30; J: TRBJ1-2; size: many; CDR3: AWSVPASTNYGYT
V: TRBV28; J: TRBJ2-2; size: .; CDR3: ASSWGLAGNTGELF
V: TRBV4-1; J: TRBJ1-4; size: once; CDR3: ASSRGTGAGKLF
V: TRBV13; J: TRBJ2-7; size: .; CDR3: ASSTGGNYEQY
V: TRBV6-5; J: TRBJ1-3; size: few; CDR3: ASSYSLPGSGNTIY
V: TRBV20-1; J: TRBJ1-2; size: .; CDR3: SARPADAYT
V: TRBV10-3; J: TRBJ1-1; size: .; CDR3: AISEQGSTEAF
V: TRBV4-2; J: TRBJ1-1; size: .; CDR3: ASSQGTGVMNTEAF
V: TRBV5-6; J: TRBJ2-7; size: few; CDR3: ASSLESGQGLYEQY
V: TRBV6-2/TRBV6-3; J: TRBJ1-4; size: .; CDR3: ASGGAGGATNEKLF
V: TRBV20-1; J: TRBJ1-5; size: many; CDR3: SARAAANNQPQH
V: TRBV11-2; J: TRBJ2-7; size: many; CDR3: ASSLRAGQQYEQY
V: TRBV20-1; J: TRBJ2-7; size: many; CDR3: SAIRGLSYEQY
V: TRBV4-1; J: TRBJ2-7; size: .; CDR3: ASSQDPGTTYYEQY
V: TRBV7-8; J: TRBJ1-5; size: few; CDR3: ASSPGTGRDQPQH
V: TRBV28; J: TRBJ2-7; size: many; CDR3: ASSLFGEREAYEQY
V: TRBV7-9; J: TRBJ2-7; size: .; CDR3: ASSLSDRAYEQY
V: TRBV6-1; J: TRBJ2-1; size: few; CDR3: ASSNRGLYNEQF
V: TRBV19; J: TRBJ2-3; size: .; CDR3: ASSIDEAGSTDTQY
V: TRBV15; J: TRBJ1-4; size: .; CDR3: ATSRVGDSTNEKLF
V: TRBV10-3; J: TRBJ2-1; size: .; CDR3: AIRKTGTGDEQF
V: TRBV9; J: TRBJ2-7; size: .; CDR3: ASSQETSYEQY
V: TRBV20-1; J: TRBJ2-7; size: .; CDR3: SARPDLGAYEQY
V: TRBV2; J: TRBJ2-3; size: many; CDR3: ATSRDRIGPDTQY
V: TRBV5-1; J: TRBJ2-1; size: many; CDR3: ASSLGQGIYNEQF
V: TRBV12-3/TRBV12-4; J: TRBJ1-3; size: .; CDR3: ASRRWDPLGGNTIY
V: TRBV20-1; J: TRBJ1-5; size: many; CDR3: SARKTGVDNQPQH
V: TRBV5-1; J: TRBJ2-6; size: .; CDR3: ASSFLGGPGANVLT
V: TRBV24-1; J: TRBJ2-3; size: .; CDR3: ATSDPGAGGPRDTQY
V: TRBV3-1; J: TRBJ1-5; size: .; CDR3: ASSRSVDINQPQH
V: TRBV20-1; J: TRBJ2-5; size: few; CDR3: SARDRVQETQY
V: TRBV10-3; J: TRBJ1-3; size: .; CDR3: AISAGQGYSGNTIY
V: TRBV27; J: TRBJ2-5; size: many; CDR3: ASSFSRQETQY
V: TRBV20-1; J: TRBJ2-7; size: .; CDR3: SACPGTVGVDYEQY
V: TRBV6-5; J: TRBJ1-1; size: few; CDR3: ASSYSTLDRAAF
V: TRBV20-1; J: TRBJ2-7; size: many; CDR3: SARVLDYSSYEQY
V: TRBV5-1; J: TRBJ2-1; size: many; CDR3: ASGLLAGGPVGEQF
V: TRBV24-1; J: TRBJ2-6; size: few; CDR3: ATSDFRNVLT
V: TRBV5-1; J: TRBJ2-3; size: .; CDR3: ASSVIAGGLGARTDTQY
V: TRBV3-1; J: TRBJ2-7; size: .; CDR3: ASSQLNPYEQY
V: TRBV7-3; J: TRBJ2-5; size: .; CDR3: ASSIGQGETQY